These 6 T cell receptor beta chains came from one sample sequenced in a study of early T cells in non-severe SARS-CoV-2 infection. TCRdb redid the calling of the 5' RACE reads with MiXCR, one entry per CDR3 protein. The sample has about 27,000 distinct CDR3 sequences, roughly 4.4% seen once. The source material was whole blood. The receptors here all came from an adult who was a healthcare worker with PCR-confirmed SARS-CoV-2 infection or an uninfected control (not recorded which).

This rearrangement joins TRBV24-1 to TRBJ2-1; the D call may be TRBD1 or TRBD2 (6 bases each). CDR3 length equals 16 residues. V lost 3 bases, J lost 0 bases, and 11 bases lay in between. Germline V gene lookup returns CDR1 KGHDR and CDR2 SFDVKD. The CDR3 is CATSDTRGLSYNEQFF. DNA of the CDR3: TGTGCCACCAGTGATACCCGGGGGCTCTCCTACAATGAGCAGTTCTTC.

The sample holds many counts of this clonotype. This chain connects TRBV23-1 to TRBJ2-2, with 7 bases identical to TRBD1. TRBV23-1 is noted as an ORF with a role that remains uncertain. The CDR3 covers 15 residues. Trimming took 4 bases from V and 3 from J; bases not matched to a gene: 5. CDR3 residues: CASSPSGTDTGELFF. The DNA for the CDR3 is TGCGCCAGCAGTCCCTCCGGGACAGACACCGGGGAGCTGTTTTTT.

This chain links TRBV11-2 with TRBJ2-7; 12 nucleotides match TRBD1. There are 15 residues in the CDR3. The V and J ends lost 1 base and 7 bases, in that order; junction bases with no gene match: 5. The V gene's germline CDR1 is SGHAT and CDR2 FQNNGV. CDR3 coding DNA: TGTGCCAGCAGCTTAGCCGGGACAGGGGGCGGAGAGCAGTACTTC. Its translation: CASSLAGTGGGEQYF.

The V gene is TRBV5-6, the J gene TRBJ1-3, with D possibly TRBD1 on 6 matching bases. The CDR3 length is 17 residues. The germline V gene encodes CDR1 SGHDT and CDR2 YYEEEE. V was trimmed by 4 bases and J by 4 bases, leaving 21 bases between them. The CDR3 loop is CASSQGHQVPSGNTIYF. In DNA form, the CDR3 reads TGTGCCAGCAGCCAGGGACATCAAGTCCCCTCCGGAAACACCATATATTTT.

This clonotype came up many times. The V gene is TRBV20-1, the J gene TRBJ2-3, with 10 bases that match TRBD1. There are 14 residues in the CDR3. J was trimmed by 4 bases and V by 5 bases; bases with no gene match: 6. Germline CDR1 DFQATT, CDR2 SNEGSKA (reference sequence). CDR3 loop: CSAPGTGVPDTQYF. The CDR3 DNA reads TGCAGTGCTCCTGGGACAGGGGTACCAGATACGCAGTATTTT.

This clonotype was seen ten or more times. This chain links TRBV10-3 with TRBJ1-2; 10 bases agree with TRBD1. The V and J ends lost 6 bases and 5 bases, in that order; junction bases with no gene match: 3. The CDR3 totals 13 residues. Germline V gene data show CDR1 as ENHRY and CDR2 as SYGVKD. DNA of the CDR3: TGTGCCATCAGGGGGACAGGGGTATATGGCTACACCTTC. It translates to CAIRGTGVYGYTF.